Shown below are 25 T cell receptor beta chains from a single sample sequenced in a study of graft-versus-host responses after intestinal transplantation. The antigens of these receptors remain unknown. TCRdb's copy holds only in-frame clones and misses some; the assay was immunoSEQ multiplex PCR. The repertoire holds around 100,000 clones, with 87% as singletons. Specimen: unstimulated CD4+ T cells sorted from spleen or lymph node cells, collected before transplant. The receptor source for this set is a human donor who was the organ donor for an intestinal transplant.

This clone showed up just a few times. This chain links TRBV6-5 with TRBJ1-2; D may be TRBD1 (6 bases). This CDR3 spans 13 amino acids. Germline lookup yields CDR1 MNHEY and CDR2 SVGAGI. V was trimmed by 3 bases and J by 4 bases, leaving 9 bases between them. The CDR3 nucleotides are TGTGCCAGCAGTTATGGGGGCCCCTATGGCTACACCTTC. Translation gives CASSYGGPYGYTF.

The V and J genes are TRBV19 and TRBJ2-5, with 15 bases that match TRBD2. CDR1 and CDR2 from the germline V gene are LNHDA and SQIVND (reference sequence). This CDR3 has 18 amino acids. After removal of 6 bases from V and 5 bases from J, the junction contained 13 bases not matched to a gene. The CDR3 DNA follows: TGTGCCAGTAGCCCCAAAAGGACTAGCGGGGGGGAGTTGGAGACCCAGTACTTC. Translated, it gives CASSPKRTSGGELETQYF. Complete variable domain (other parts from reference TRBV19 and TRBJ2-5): DGGITQSPKYLFRKEGQNVTLSCEQNLNHDAMYWYRQDPGQGLRLIYYSQIVNDFQKGDIAEGYSVSREKKESFPLTVTSAQKNPTAFYLCASSPKRTSGGELETQYFGPGTRLLVL.

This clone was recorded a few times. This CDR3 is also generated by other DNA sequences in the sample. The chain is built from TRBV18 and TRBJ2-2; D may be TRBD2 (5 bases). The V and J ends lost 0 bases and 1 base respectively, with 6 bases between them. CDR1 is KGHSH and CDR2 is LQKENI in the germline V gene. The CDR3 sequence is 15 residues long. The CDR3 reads CASSPPGGNTGELFF. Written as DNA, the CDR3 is TGTGCCAGCTCACCACCTGGAGGGAACACCGGGGAGCTGTTTTTT. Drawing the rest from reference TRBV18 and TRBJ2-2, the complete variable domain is NAGVMQNPRHLVRRRGQEARLRCSPMKGHSHVYWYRQLPEEGLKFMVYLQKENIIDESGMPKERFSAEFPKEGPSILRIQQVVRGDSAAYFCASSPPGGNTGELFFGEGSRLTVL.

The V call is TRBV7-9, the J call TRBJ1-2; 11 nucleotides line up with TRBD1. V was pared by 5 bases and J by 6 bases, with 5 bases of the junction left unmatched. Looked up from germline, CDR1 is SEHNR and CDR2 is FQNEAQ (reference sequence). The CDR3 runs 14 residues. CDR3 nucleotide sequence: TGTGCCAGCAGCCTTGGACAGGGGGCGGATGGCTACACCTTC. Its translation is CASSLGQGADGYTF.

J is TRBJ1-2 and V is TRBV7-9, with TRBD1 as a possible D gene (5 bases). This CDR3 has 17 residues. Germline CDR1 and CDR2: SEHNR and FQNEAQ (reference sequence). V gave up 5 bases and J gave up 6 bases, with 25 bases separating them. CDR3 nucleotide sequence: TGTGCCAGCAGCCCGGCGGCAGGGCTTCAGTCCGGGAATGGCTACACCTTC. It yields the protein CASSPAAGLQSGNGYTF. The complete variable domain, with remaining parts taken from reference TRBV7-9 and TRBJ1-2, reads DTGVSQNPRHKITKRGQNVTFRCDPISEHNRLYWYRQTLGQGPEFLTYFQNEAQLEKSRLLSDRFSAERPKGSFSTLEIQRTEQGDSAMYLCASSPAAGLQSGNGYTFGSGTRLTVV.

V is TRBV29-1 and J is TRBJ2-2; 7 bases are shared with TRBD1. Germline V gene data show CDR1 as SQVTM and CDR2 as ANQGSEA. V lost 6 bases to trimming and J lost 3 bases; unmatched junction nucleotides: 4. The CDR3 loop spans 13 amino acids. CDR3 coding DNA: TGCAGCGTATCGGGACAGTACACCGGGGAGCTGTTTTTT. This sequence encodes CSVSGQYTGELFF.

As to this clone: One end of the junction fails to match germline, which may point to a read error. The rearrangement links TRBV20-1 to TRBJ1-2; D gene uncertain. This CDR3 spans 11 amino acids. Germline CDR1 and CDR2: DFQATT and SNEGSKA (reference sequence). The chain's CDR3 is CSSRVHYGYTF. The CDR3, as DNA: TGCAGTTCTAGGGTACACTATGGCTACACCTTC.

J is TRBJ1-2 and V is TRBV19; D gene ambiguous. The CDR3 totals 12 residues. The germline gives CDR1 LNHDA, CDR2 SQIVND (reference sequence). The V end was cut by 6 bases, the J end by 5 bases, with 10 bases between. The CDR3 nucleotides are TGTGCCAGTAGCTTTGGGGTGTATGGCTACACCTTC. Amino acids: CASSFGVYGYTF.

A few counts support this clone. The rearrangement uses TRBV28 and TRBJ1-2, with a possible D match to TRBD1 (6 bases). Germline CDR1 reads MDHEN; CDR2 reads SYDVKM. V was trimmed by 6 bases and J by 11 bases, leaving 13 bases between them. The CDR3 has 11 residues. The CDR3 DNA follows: TGTGCCAGCAGCCCCGGGACACTATACACCTTC. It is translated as CASSPGTLYTF.

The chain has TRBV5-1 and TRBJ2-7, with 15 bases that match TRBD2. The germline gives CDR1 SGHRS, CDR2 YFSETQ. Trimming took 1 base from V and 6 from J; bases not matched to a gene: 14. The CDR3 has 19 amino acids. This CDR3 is CASSLIPGLAGGQFAEQYF. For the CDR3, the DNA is TGCGCCAGCAGCTTGATCCCCGGACTAGCGGGGGGGCAGTTTGCCGAGCAGTACTTC. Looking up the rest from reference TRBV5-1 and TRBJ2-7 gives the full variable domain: KAGVTQTPRYLIKTRGQQVTLSCSPISGHRSVSWYQQTPGQGLQFLFEYFSETQRNKGNFPGRFSGRQFSNSRSEMNVSTLELGDSALYLCASSLIPGLAGGQFAEQYFGPGTRLTVT.

The DNA of the CDR3 is TGTGCCAGTATCGGGGACAGGGTTGAAAAACTGTTTTTT. Its translation: CASIGDRVEKLFF. The chain has TRBV19 and TRBJ1-4; 9 positions match TRBD1. The V gene's germline CDR1 is LNHDA and CDR2 SQIVND (reference sequence). The CDR3 consists of 13 residues. V lost 7 bases and J lost 7; bases outside the gene matches: 4. Supplemented by reference TRBV19 and TRBJ1-4, the full variable domain reads DGGITQSPKYLFRKEGQNVTLSCEQNLNHDAMYWYRQDPGQGLRLIYYSQIVNDFQKGDIAEGYSVSREKKESFPLTVTSAQKNPTAFYLCASIGDRVEKLFFGSGTQLSVL.

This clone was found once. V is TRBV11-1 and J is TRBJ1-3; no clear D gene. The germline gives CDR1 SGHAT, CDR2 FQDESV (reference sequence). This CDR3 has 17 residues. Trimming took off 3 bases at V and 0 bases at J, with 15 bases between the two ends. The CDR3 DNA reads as TGTGCCAGCAGCTTGACCTCATCCGGGAGCTCTGGAAACACCATATATTTT. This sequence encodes CASSLTSSGSSGNTIYF.

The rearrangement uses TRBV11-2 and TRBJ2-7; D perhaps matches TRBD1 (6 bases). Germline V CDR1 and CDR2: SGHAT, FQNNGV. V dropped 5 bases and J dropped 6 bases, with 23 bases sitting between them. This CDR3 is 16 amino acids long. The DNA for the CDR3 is TGTGCCAGCAGCCTCGATTGGCAGGGGTCGGGCCTCGAGCAGTACTTC. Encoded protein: CASSLDWQGSGLEQYF.

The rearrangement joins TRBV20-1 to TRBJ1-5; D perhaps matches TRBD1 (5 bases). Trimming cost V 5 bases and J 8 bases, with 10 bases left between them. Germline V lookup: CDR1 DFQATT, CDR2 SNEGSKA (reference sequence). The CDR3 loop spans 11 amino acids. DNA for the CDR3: TGCAGTGCTTCCGAGGGGAAGCCCCAGCATTTT. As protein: CSASEGKPQHF.

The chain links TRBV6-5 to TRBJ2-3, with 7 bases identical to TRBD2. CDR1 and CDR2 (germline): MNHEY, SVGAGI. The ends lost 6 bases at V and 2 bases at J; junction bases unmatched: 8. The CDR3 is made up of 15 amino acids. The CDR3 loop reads CASRTGLGPTDTQYF. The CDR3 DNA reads TGTGCCAGCAGGACCGGACTAGGCCCCACAGATACGCAGTATTTT.

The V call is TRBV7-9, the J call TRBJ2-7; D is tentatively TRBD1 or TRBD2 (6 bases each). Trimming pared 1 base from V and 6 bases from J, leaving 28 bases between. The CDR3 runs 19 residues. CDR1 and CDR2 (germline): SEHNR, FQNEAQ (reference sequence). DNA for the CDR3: TGTGCCAGCAGCTTAGATAAAGGGGGGCTGGCCCTCTATCCCCTCGAGCAGTACTTC. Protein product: CASSLDKGGLALYPLEQYF.

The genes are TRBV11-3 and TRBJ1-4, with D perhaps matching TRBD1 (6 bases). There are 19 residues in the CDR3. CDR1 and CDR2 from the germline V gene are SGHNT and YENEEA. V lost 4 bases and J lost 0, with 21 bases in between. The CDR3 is CASSSTIRKQGPTNEKLFF. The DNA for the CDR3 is TGTGCCAGCAGCTCCACAATACGAAAACAGGGCCCAACTAATGAAAAACTGTTTTTT.

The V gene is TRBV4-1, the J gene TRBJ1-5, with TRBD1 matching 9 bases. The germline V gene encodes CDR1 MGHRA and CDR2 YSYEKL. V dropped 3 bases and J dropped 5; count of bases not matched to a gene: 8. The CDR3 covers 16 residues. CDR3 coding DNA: TGCGCCAGCAGCCATTCTGGACAGGGGCTAGATCAGCCCCAGCATTTT. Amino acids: CASSHSGQGLDQPQHF.

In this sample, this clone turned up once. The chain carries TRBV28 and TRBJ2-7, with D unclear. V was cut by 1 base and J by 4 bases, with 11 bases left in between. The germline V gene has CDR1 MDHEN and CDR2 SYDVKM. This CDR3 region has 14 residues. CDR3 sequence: CASSLSGQKYEQYF. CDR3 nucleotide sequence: TGTGCCAGCAGTTTATCCGGGCAAAAGTACGAGCAGTACTTC.

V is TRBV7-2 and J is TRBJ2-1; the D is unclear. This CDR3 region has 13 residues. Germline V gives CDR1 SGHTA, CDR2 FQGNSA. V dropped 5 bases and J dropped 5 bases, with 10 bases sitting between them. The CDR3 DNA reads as TGTGCCAGCAGCCCTCCACCCCACAATGAGCAGTTCTTC. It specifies CASSPPPHNEQFF.

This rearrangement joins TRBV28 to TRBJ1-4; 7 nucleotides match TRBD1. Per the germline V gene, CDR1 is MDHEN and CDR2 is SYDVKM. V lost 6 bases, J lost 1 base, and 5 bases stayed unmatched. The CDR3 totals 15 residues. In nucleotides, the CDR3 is TGTGCCAGCAGCCCCCGACAGGGAACTAATGAAAAACTGTTTTTT. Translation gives CASSPRQGTNEKLFF.

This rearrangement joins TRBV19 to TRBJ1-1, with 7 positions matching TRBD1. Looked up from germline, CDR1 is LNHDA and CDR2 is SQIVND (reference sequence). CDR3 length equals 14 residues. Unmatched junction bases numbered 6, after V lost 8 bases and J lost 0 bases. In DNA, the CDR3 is TGTGCCAGTTGGACGGGACAGCTGAACACTGAAGCTTTCTTT. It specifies CASWTGQLNTEAFF.

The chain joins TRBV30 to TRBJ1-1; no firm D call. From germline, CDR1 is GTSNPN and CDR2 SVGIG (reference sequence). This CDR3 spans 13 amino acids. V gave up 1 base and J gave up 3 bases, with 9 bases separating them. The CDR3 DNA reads TGTGCCTGGAGTGGGGAAAGGGACACTGAAGCTTTCTTT. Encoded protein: CAWSGERDTEAFF.

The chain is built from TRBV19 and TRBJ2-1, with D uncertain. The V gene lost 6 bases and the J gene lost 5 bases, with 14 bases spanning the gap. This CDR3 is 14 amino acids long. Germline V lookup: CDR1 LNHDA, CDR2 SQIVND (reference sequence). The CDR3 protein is CASSRDTLNNEQFF. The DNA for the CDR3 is TGTGCCAGTAGCCGAGACACCCTAAACAATGAGCAGTTCTTC.

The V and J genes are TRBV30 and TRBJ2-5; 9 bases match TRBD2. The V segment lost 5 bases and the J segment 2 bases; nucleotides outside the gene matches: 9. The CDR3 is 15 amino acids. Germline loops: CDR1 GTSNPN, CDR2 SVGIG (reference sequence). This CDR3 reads CAWGDSGGRQETQYF. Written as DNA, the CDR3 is TGTGCCTGGGGGGATAGCGGGGGCCGACAAGAGACCCAGTACTTC.